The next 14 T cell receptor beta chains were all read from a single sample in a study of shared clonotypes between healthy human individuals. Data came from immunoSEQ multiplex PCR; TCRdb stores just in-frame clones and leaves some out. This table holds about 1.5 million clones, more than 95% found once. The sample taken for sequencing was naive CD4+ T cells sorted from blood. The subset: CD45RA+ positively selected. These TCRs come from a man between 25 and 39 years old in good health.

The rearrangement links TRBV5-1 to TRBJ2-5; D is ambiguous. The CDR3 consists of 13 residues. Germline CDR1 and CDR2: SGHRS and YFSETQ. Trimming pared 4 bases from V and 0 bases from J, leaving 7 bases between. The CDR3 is CASSRLYQETQYF. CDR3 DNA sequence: TGCGCCAGCAGCAGGTTGTACCAAGAGACCCAGTACTTC.

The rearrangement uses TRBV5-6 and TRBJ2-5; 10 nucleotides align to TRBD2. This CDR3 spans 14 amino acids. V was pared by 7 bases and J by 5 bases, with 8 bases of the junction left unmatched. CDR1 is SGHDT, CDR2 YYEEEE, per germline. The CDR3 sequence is CASGLAGAAETQYF. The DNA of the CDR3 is TGTGCCAGCGGCCTAGCGGGAGCAGCGGAGACCCAGTACTTC.

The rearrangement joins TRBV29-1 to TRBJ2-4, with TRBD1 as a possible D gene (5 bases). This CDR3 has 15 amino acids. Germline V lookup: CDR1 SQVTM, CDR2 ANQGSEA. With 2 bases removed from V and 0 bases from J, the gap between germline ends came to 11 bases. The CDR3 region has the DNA TGCAGCGTTGAAAGTATAGGGGTAGCCAAAAACATTCAGTACTTC. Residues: CSVESIGVAKNIQYF.

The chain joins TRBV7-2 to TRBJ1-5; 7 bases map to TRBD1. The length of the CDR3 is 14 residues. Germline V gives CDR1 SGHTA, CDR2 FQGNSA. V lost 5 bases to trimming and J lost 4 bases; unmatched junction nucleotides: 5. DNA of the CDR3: TGTGCCAGCAGCGGAAGACAGGGAAATCAGCCCCAGCATTTT. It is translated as CASSGRQGNQPQHF.

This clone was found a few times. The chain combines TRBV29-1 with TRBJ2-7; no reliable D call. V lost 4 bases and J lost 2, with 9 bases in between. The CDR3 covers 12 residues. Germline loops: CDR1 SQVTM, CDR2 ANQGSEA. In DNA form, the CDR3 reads TGCAGCGTTGCTTACTCTCCCTACGAGCAGTACTTC. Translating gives CSVAYSPYEQYF.

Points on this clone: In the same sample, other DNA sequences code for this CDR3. The DNA of the CDR3 is TGTGCCAGCAGTTACTCTGGGAATGAGCAGTTCTTC. Translated: CASSYSGNEQFF. J is TRBJ2-1 and V is TRBV6-5, with D uncertain. The CDR3 is 12 residues long. Germline values: CDR1 MNHEY, CDR2 SVGAGI. Between the trimmed V and J ends, which lost 0 bases and 7 bases, there was a span of 4 bases.

The CDR3 bases are TGTGCCAGCAGCTTAGTTTTCCAGAGCAACTACGAGCAGTACTTC. It yields the protein CASSLVFQSNYEQYF. The V call is TRBV7-2, the J call TRBJ2-7; D not certain. Deletions cut 1 base from V and 3 bases from J, with 13 bases between. CDR1 is SGHTA and CDR2 is FQGNSA in the germline V gene. CDR3 length: 15 residues.

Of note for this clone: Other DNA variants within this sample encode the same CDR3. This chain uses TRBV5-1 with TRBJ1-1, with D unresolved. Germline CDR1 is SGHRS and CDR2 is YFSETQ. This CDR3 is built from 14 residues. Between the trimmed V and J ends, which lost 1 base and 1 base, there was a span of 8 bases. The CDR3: CASSLSGGNTEAFF. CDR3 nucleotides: TGCGCCAGCAGCTTGTCGGGCGGGAACACTGAAGCTTTCTTT.

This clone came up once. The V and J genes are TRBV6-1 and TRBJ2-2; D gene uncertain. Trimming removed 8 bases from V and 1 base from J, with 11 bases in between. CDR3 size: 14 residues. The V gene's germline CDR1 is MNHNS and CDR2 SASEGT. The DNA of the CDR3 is TGTGCCAGCGTCCTGTGGCGGAACACCGGGGAGCTGTTTTTT. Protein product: CASVLWRNTGELFF.

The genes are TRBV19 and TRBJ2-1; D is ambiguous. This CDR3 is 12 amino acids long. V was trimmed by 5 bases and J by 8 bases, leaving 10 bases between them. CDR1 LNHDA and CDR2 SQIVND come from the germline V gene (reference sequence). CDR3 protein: CASSLSGHEQFF. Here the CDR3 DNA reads TGTGCCAGTAGTCTATCCGGCCATGAGCAGTTCTTC.

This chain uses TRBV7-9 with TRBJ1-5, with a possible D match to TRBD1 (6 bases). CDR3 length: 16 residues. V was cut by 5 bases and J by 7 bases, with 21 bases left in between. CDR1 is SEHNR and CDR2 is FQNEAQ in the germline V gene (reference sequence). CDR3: CASSRGTGTIRQPQHF. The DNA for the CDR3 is TGTGCCAGCAGCCGGGGCACCGGGACAATTCGGCAGCCCCAGCATTTT.

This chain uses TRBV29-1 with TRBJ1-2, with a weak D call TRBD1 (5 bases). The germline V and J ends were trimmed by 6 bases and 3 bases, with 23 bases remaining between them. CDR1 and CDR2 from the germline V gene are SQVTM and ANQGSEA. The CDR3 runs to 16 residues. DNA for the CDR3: TGCAGCGTCTTAGGGACCAATAATTCCCCCTACTATGGCTACACCTTC. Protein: CSVLGTNNSPYYGYTF.

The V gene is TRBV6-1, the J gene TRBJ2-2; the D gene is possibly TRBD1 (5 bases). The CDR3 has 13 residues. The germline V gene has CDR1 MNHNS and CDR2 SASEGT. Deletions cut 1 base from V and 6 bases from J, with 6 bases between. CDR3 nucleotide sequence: TGTGCCAGCAGTGAAGGGGGCGCCGGGGAGCTGTTTTTT. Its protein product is CASSEGGAGELFF.

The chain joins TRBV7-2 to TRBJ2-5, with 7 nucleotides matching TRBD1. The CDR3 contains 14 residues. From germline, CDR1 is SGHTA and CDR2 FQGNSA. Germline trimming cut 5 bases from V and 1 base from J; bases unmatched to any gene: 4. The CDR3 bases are TGTGCCAGCAGCCGGACAGGCCTCCAAGAGACCCAGTACTTC. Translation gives CASSRTGLQETQYF.